The 31 T cell receptor beta chains below all came from one sample that was sequenced in a study of cytomegalovirus exposure and HLA in healthy donors. The PCR ran on 60 Vbeta and 13 Jbeta primers. This table comes from immunoSEQ multiplex PCR, and its TCRdb copy is limited to in-frame clones, with some not included. The repertoire includes around 180,000 clones, 75% to 85% of them detected once, and 1.2% to 1.5% sits in the top ten. Sequenced: PBMCs. The receptors shown here come from a woman in her twenties or thirties in good health and CMV-seropositive.

The chain combines TRBV6-1 with TRBJ2-7, with a possible D match to TRBD1 (5 bases). The V gene's germline CDR1 is MNHNS and CDR2 SASEGT. The germline V and J ends were trimmed by 4 bases and 3 bases, with 10 bases remaining between them. This CDR3 spans 13 amino acids. The CDR3 reads CASSAQTVYEQYF. In DNA form, the CDR3 reads TGTGCCAGCAGTGCCCAGACAGTCTACGAGCAGTACTTC.

The rearrangement links TRBV27 to TRBJ2-6; D call uncertain. V was clipped by 1 base and J by 0 bases, with 4 bases between them. CDR3 length: 15 amino acids. Germline lookup yields CDR1 MNHEY and CDR2 SMNVEV (reference sequence). The CDR3: CASSLWSSGANVLTF. The CDR3 DNA sequence: TGTGCCAGCAGTTTATGGAGCTCTGGGGCCAACGTCCTGACTTTC.

This chain uses TRBV5-1 with TRBJ2-1; TRBD2 aligns across 7 bases. Trimming took 2 bases from V and 4 from J; bases not matched to a gene: 6. CDR3 length: 15 amino acids. The V gene's germline CDR1 is SGHRS and CDR2 YFSETQ. For the CDR3, the DNA is TGCGCCAGCAGCTTAGGGGCTAGCGGTTACAATGAGCAGTTCTTC. This sequence encodes CASSLGASGYNEQFF. The complete variable domain, with remaining parts taken from reference TRBV5-1 and TRBJ2-1, reads KAGVTQTPRYLIKTRGQQVTLSCSPISGHRSVSWYQQTPGQGLQFLFEYFSETQRNKGNFPGRFSGRQFSNSRSEMNVSTLELGDSALYLCASSLGASGYNEQFFGPGTRLTVL.

V usage is TRBV5-1 and J usage is TRBJ2-7, with 7 bases fitting TRBD1. V shed 4 bases and J 2 bases; nucleotides not matched to a gene: 9. The CDR3 consists of 15 residues. The germline V gene encodes CDR1 SGHRS and CDR2 YFSETQ. The chain's CDR3 is CASSLTGTAAYEQYF. As DNA, the CDR3 is TGCGCCAGCAGCCTCACCGGGACAGCGGCCTACGAGCAGTACTTC.

The chain is built from TRBV11-3 and TRBJ1-2; D is unresolved. This CDR3 has 16 residues. V was clipped by 5 bases and J by 5 bases, with 21 bases between them. The germline gives CDR1 SGHNT, CDR2 YENEEA. The CDR3 sequence: CASSASPGVGGYGYTF. The CDR3 DNA reads as TGTGCCAGCAGCGCCTCCCCGGGCGTGGGAGGGTATGGCTACACCTTC.

The rearrangement links TRBV29-1 to TRBJ2-6; a weak D match, TRBD1 (5 bases). Germline V CDR1 and CDR2: SQVTM, ANQGSEA. CDR3 length: 14 residues. V gave up 1 base and J gave up 2 bases, with 6 bases separating them. The chain's CDR3 is CSVEVGAGANVLTF. The CDR3 DNA reads TGCAGCGTTGAAGTAGGGGCTGGGGCCAACGTCCTGACTTTC.

The chain employs TRBV15 and TRBJ2-7, with 9 bases matching TRBD1. Trimming removed 4 bases from V and 1 base from J; junction bases left unmatched: 20. CDR3 length: 20 residues. Germline-derived CDR1 and CDR2 are LNHNV and YYDKDF (reference sequence). CDR3 bases: TGTGCCACCAGCATCTCCCCGCCTCACCTCTCTGACAGGGGGTCCTACGAGCAGTACTTC. Its protein is CATSISPPHLSDRGSYEQYF.

The chain joins TRBV6-5 to TRBJ2-1; 12 nucleotides line up with TRBD1. With 2 bases clipped from V and 9 bases from J, the junction kept 8 bases outside the gene matches. CDR1 is MNHEY and CDR2 is SVGAGI in the germline V gene. CDR3 length equals 16 residues. The CDR3 DNA follows: TGTGCCAGCAGTTACCAAACCGGGACAGGGGGCGGTGAGCAGTTCTTC. Protein sequence: CASSYQTGTGGGEQFF.

This chain joins TRBV6-5 and TRBJ2-1, with TRBD2 matching 10 bases. The CDR3 is 14 amino acids. The V and J ends lost 6 bases and 4 bases, in that order; junction bases with no gene match: 3. Germline V lookup: CDR1 MNHEY, CDR2 SVGAGI. CDR3 nucleotides: TGTGCCAGCAGCTGGACTAGCGGATACAATGAGCAGTTCTTC. As protein: CASSWTSGYNEQFF.

The chain uses TRBV6-1 and TRBJ2-3, with D maybe TRBD2 (6 bases). The germline V and J ends were trimmed by 4 bases and 1 base, with 18 bases remaining between them. This CDR3 is built from 17 residues. Germline values: CDR1 MNHNS, CDR2 SASEGT. The CDR3 DNA is TGTGCCAGCAGTGCCTCTCCGGGCGGGGCCCGCACAGATACGCAGTATTTT. It is translated as CASSASPGGARTDTQYF.

This clone was found a few times. V usage is TRBV25-1 and J usage is TRBJ1-1; D gene uncertain. CDR1 and CDR2 (germline): MGHDK, SYGVNS. V gave up 4 bases and J gave up 1 base, with 7 bases separating them. There are 13 residues in the CDR3. The CDR3 region has the DNA TGTGCCAGCAGTGGCTCCGGGAACACTGAAGCTTTCTTT. Translating it yields CASSGSGNTEAFF. Looking up the rest from reference TRBV25-1 and TRBJ1-1 gives the full variable domain: EADIYQTPRYLVIGTGKKITLECSQTMGHDKMYWYQQDPGMELHLIHYSYGVNSTEKGDLSSESTVSRIRTEHFPLTLESARPSHTSQYLCASSGSGNTEAFFGQGTRLTVV.

About this clone: Compared with germline, one end of the junction differs, possibly owing to a read error. This rearrangement joins TRBV5-4 to TRBJ2-1; no firm D call. Germline CDR1 SGHNT, CDR2 YYREEE (reference sequence). CDR3 length: 12 amino acids. CDR3: CASSRTNNDQFF. In DNA form, the CDR3 reads TGTGCCAGCAGCCGTACTAACAATGATCAGTTCTTC.

The chain couples TRBV6-1 to TRBJ2-7; 10 positions match TRBD1. The trim removed 4 bases at V and 6 bases at J, leaving 6 bases unmatched. The germline gives CDR1 MNHNS, CDR2 SASEGT. CDR3 length: 14 residues. For the CDR3, the DNA is TGTGCCAGCAGTGTGGGACAGGGGAAGGGCGAGCAGTACTTC. Translating it yields CASSVGQGKGEQYF.

The chain has TRBV27 and TRBJ1-1; D ambiguous. The CDR3 has 15 residues. The germline CDR1 and CDR2 sequences are MNHEY and SMNVEV (reference sequence). V was shortened by 6 bases and J by 3 bases, with 17 bases between the two germline ends. The CDR3 sequence: CASRPAGNGYTEAFF. Written as DNA, the CDR3 is TGTGCCAGCAGGCCGGCCGGGAATGGGTACACTGAAGCTTTCTTT.

The chain is built from TRBV10-2 and TRBJ2-2, with TRBD1 identical over 7 bases. With V trimmed by 7 bases and J by 4 bases, 12 bases remained unmatched. This CDR3 spans 16 amino acids. CDR1 WSHSY and CDR2 SAAADI come from the germline V gene. The CDR3 bases are TGCGCCAGCAATAAACTAGGGGGCCGGGGCACCGGGGAGCTGTTTTTT. Translation gives CASNKLGGRGTGELFF.

The chain carries TRBV29-1 and TRBJ1-1; 9 bases are shared with TRBD1. The CDR3 is made up of 13 amino acids. With 6 bases clipped from V and 7 bases from J, the junction kept 9 bases outside the gene matches. Germline-derived CDR1 and CDR2 are SQVTM and ANQGSEA. CDR3 region: CSVVQGARGEAFF. In DNA, the CDR3 is TGCAGCGTCGTACAGGGGGCCAGGGGTGAAGCTTTCTTT. Full variable domain (outside the CDR3, taken from reference TRBV29-1 and TRBJ1-1): SAVISQKPSRDICQRGTSLTIQCQVDSQVTMMFWYRQQPGQSLTLIATANQGSEATYESGFVIDKFPISRPNLTFSTLTVSNMSPEDSSIYLCSVVQGARGEAFFGQGTRLTVV.

J is TRBJ1-4 and V is TRBV5-1, with 8 bases fitting TRBD1. V shed 5 bases and J 6 bases; nucleotides not matched to a gene: 6. The CDR3 contains 14 residues. Germline V gene sequence: CDR1 SGHRS, CDR2 YFSETQ. The CDR3 bases are TGCGCCAGCAGACGGACAGGGTTTGATGAAAAACTGTTTTTT. Its protein product is CASRRTGFDEKLFF.

This chain uses TRBV9 with TRBJ2-2; TRBD2 agrees at 9 bases. Losses at the gene ends were 2 bases for V and 4 bases for J; bases not matched to a gene: 9. CDR3 size: 17 residues. Germline CDR1 reads SGDLS; CDR2 reads YYNGEE. The CDR3 sequence: CASSVRAGGSGTGELFF. For the CDR3, the DNA is TGTGCCAGCAGCGTGAGGGCGGGGGGGAGCGGCACCGGGGAGCTGTTTTTT.

The V call is TRBV5-4, the J call TRBJ1-2; D may be TRBD1 (5 bases). Trimming left V 1 base short and J 8 bases short, with 9 bases between. The length of the CDR3 is 12 residues. The germline V gene has CDR1 SGHNT and CDR2 YYREEE (reference sequence). In DNA, the CDR3 is TGTGCCAGCAGCTTGAGGGGTATGGGCTACACCTTC. Protein sequence: CASSLRGMGYTF.

The J gene is TRBJ1-3, the V gene TRBV28; D possibly corresponds to TRBD1 (6 bases). The ends were cut back, 1 base at V and 3 bases at J, with 7 bases in the middle. Per the germline V gene, CDR1 is MDHEN and CDR2 is SYDVKM. The CDR3 has 14 amino acids. The CDR3 nucleotides read TGTGCCAGCAGTTTATCAGGGGTTGGAAACACCATATATTTT. Its protein product is CASSLSGVGNTIYF.

The chain recombines TRBV19 with TRBJ2-7, with D perhaps matching TRBD2 (6 bases). The CDR3 extends over 14 amino acids. The germline V gene has CDR1 LNHDA and CDR2 SQIVND (reference sequence). V dropped 5 bases and J dropped 3 bases, with 14 bases sitting between them. The CDR3 region is CASSSDAGYYEQYF. CDR3 bases: TGTGCCAGTAGTTCAGACGCGGGATACTACGAGCAGTACTTC.

This clone has a single count. The CDR3 DNA sequence: TGCGCCAGCAGCTTGGGGGGGCCGACTGGAAACACCATATATTTT. It is translated as CASSLGGPTGNTIYF. This chain connects TRBV5-1 to TRBJ1-3; perhaps TRBD1 as D (6 bases). V gave up 0 bases and J gave up 2 bases, with 9 bases separating them. CDR3 size: 15 residues. Germline V gene sequence: CDR1 SGHRS, CDR2 YFSETQ.

This clone was counted only a few times. The genes are TRBV30 and TRBJ2-5; TRBD1 is a possible D gene (6 bases). Trimming removed 5 bases from V and 4 bases from J, with 14 bases in between. Germline CDR1 GTSNPN, CDR2 SVGIG (reference sequence). The length of the CDR3 is 13 residues. DNA of the CDR3: TGTGCCTGGGACTCCCGCAGGGGAGAGACCCAGTACTTC. It encodes CAWDSRRGETQYF. Looking up the rest from reference TRBV30 and TRBJ2-5 gives the full variable domain: SQTIHQWPATLVQPVGSPLSLECTVEGTSNPNLYWYRQAAGRGLQLLFYSVGIGQISSEVPQNLSASRPQDRQFILSSKKLLLSDSGFYLCAWDSRRGETQYFGPGTRLLVL.

The V call is TRBV18, the J call TRBJ2-2; 10 bases match TRBD1. CDR3 length: 16 residues. The V segment lost 3 bases and the J segment 6 bases; nucleotides outside the gene matches: 7. CDR1 is KGHSH, CDR2 LQKENI, per germline. The DNA of the CDR3 is TGTGCCAGCTCACCCCCCGGGACAGGGGTCTCCGGGGAGCTGTTTTTT. It encodes CASSPPGTGVSGELFF.

This chain uses TRBV9 with TRBJ2-2, with 16 bases identical to TRBD2. From germline, CDR1 is SGDLS and CDR2 YYNGEE. The CDR3 covers 19 residues. The J segment lost 3 bases and the V segment lost 0 bases, leaving 5 bases of the junction unmatched. In DNA, the CDR3 is TGTGCCAGCAGCGTAGCCCCGGGACTAGCGGGAGGGTACACCGGGGAGCTGTTTTTT. It yields the protein CASSVAPGLAGGYTGELFF.

V is TRBV6-5 and J is TRBJ1-3; a weak D match, TRBD1 (5 bases). CDR3 size: 15 residues. CDR1 MNHEY and CDR2 SVGAGI come from the germline V gene. Trimming shortened V by 4 bases and J by 4 bases, and 14 bases separated the two germline ends. CDR3 in amino acids: CASSSDAGVGNTIYF. The CDR3 region has the DNA TGTGCCAGCAGTTCCGACGCGGGGGTGGGAAACACCATATATTTT.

The rearrangement joins TRBV28 to TRBJ1-5; 8 bases agree with TRBD1. The CDR3 has 15 residues. The V gene's germline CDR1 is MDHEN and CDR2 SYDVKM. Trimming removed 2 bases from V and 6 bases from J; junction bases left unmatched: 6. CDR3 nucleotide sequence: TGTGCCAGCAGTTTACGCCAGGGGGCAGGTCAGCCCCAGCATTTT. Protein sequence: CASSLRQGAGQPQHF.

V and J are TRBV5-1 and TRBJ2-3; 9 bases map to TRBD1. V lost 4 bases, J lost 2 bases, and 5 bases stayed unmatched. The CDR3 contains 15 residues. Germline assignment: CDR1 SGHRS and CDR2 YFSETQ. The CDR3 protein is CASSRGQGDTDTQYF. CDR3 sequence (DNA): TGCGCCAGCAGCAGGGGACAGGGAGACACAGATACGCAGTATTTT.

The chain links TRBV25-1 to TRBJ2-7; unclear D gene. CDR3 length equals 11 residues. Germline V lookup: CDR1 MGHDK, CDR2 SYGVNS. Trimming removed 3 bases from V and 3 bases from J, with 3 bases in between. CDR3 in amino acids: CASSDRYEQYF. CDR3 coding DNA: TGTGCCAGCAGTGACCGCTACGAGCAGTACTTC.

This chain joins TRBV20-1 and TRBJ1-1; possible D gene TRBD1, 6 bases. Trimming took off 4 bases at V and 12 bases at J, with 12 bases between the two ends. Germline V gives CDR1 DFQATT, CDR2 SNEGSKA (reference sequence). There are 10 residues in the CDR3. The CDR3 spells CSATGGATFF. CDR3 in DNA: TGCAGTGCTACGGGGGGGGCGACTTTCTTT.

The chain is built from TRBV18 and TRBJ2-7; the D gene is possibly TRBD1 (7 bases). Germline lookup yields CDR1 KGHSH and CDR2 LQKENI. V was shortened by 3 bases and J by 5 bases, with 17 bases between the two germline ends. The CDR3 is 15 residues long. The CDR3 region has the DNA TGTGCCAGCTCACCCCAAGGGACAGCGGGCAACGAGCAGTACTTC. Translating it yields CASSPQGTAGNEQYF.